These 10 T cell receptor beta chains originate from one sample sequenced in a study of T cells in Graves' hyperthyroidism and ophthalmopathy. RNA transcripts gave rise to amplified TCR beta CDR3 regions. HTBI primers were the set used in a first-round RT-PCR of the TCR CDR3. Using its own MiXCR run on the multiplex PCR reads, TCRdb lists one record per CDR3 protein. The table records approximately 300,000 distinct CDR3 sequences, over 15% of them present only once. Material for sequencing was blood. These receptors originate from an older woman with Graves' ophthalmopathy.

This clonotype has a handful of counts. The rearrangement joins TRBV20-1 to TRBJ2-1; weak D call: TRBD2 (5 bases). Germline CDR1 DFQATT, CDR2 SNEGSKA (reference sequence). Trimming cost V 3 bases and J 6 bases, with 12 bases left between them. This CDR3 region has 13 residues. The chain's CDR3 is CSARDGIFNEQFF. In nucleotides, the CDR3 is TGCAGTGCTAGGGACGGGATCTTCAATGAGCAGTTCTTC.

The rearrangement joins TRBV25-1 to TRBJ2-6; a possible D gene is TRBD1 (5 bases). V shed 4 bases and J shed 1 base, with 11 bases lying between them. This CDR3 region has 16 residues. Germline-derived CDR1 and CDR2 are MGHDK and SYGVNS. In DNA form, the CDR3 reads TGTGCCAGCAGTGTTTCAGGGCGGTCTGGGGCCAACGTCCTGACTTTC. It translates to CASSVSGRSGANVLTF. The full variable domain, completed using reference TRBV25-1 and TRBJ2-6, is EADIYQTPRYLVIGTGKKITLECSQTMGHDKMYWYQQDPGMELHLIHYSYGVNSTEKGDLSSESTVSRIRTEHFPLTLESARPSHTSQYLCASSVSGRSGANVLTFGAGSRLTVL.

This sequence joins TRBV20-1 and TRBJ1-2; unclear D gene. CDR1 is DFQATT and CDR2 is SNEGSKA in the germline V gene (reference sequence). The CDR3 has 15 amino acids. Trimming left V 3 bases short and J 2 bases short, with 16 bases between. The CDR3, as DNA: TGCAGTGCTAGCCCCCGAAGCGACTCAAACTATGGCTACACCTTC. This gives the protein CSASPRSDSNYGYTF.

At least ten counts were recorded for this clonotype. The chain employs TRBV11-3 and TRBJ2-1; D not resolved. V was trimmed by 1 base and J by 7 bases, leaving 8 bases between them. The CDR3 consists of 13 residues. The germline CDR1 and CDR2 sequences are SGHNT and YENEEA. The CDR3 is CASSLVGVNEQFF. The CDR3, as DNA: TGTGCCAGCAGCTTAGTAGGAGTTAATGAGCAGTTCTTC.

The chain links TRBV2 to TRBJ1-4; 10 bases are shared with TRBD1. Germline V lookup: CDR1 SNHLY, CDR2 FYNNEI. The CDR3 contains 15 residues. V was clipped by 5 bases and J by 8 bases; unmatched bases: 8. CDR3 region: CASSKTGGFGEKLFF. As DNA, the CDR3 is TGTGCCAGCAGTAAGACAGGGGGCTTTGGAGAAAAACTGTTTTTT.

This clonotype has a handful of counts. The V gene is TRBV20-1, the J gene TRBJ1-4; D gene uncertain. Trimming removed 6 bases at V and 8 bases at J, with 16 bases between. Germline values: CDR1 DFQATT, CDR2 SNEGSKA (reference sequence). The CDR3 consists of 13 residues. Written as DNA, the CDR3 is TGCAGTGCGAGACACCCCAGCCCCGAAAAACTGTTTTTT. It translates to CSARHPSPEKLFF.

Ten or more counts support this clonotype. The rearrangement joins TRBV27 to TRBJ1-5, with D hard to call. The ends were cut back, 3 bases at V and 4 bases at J, with 4 bases in the middle. In germline, CDR1 is MNHEY, CDR2 SMNVEV (reference sequence). The CDR3 contains 12 residues. CDR3 sequence reads: CASSFPNQPQHF. CDR3 in DNA: TGTGCCAGCAGTTTCCCAAATCAGCCCCAGCATTTT.

At least ten counts were recorded for this clonotype. The junction and the germline gene differ at one end; a read error may be behind it. The J gene is TRBJ1-2, the V gene TRBV3-1; D unclear. This CDR3 is 14 amino acids long. Per germline, CDR1 LGHDT and CDR2 YNNKEL (reference sequence). CDR3 nucleotides: TGTGCCAGCAGCCAAGATATGGCGGGCTATCGCTACACCTTC. Residues: CASSQDMAGYRYTF.

In this sample, this clonotype turned up a few times. The chain links TRBV18 to TRBJ2-4; TRBD1 matches 11 bases. Looked up from germline, CDR1 is KGHSH and CDR2 is LQKENI. The CDR3 spans 13 residues. V dropped 8 bases and J dropped 6; count of bases not matched to a gene: 3. This CDR3 is CASTGQGVNIQYF. In DNA form, the CDR3 reads TGTGCCAGCACGGGACAGGGGGTAAACATTCAGTACTTC.

This clonotype was recorded many times. This chain joins TRBV7-9 and TRBJ2-3; weak D call: TRBD2 (5 bases). Germline CDR1 reads SEHNR; CDR2 reads FQNEAQ (reference sequence). The CDR3 is 16 amino acids. V lost 1 base, J lost 4 bases, and 15 bases lay in between. The CDR3 reads CASSLGVGVRADTQYF. The CDR3, as DNA: TGTGCCAGCAGCTTAGGGGTCGGGGTCCGGGCAGATACGCAGTATTTT.